Below are 30 T cell receptor beta chains sequenced from a single sample in a study of cytomegalovirus exposure and HLA in healthy donors. This PCR relied on a set of 60 Vbeta primers and 13 Jbeta primers. The repertoire was sequenced with immunoSEQ multiplex PCR; TCRdb's copy has only in-frame clones and lacks some. The sample contains over 100,000 clones, approximately 85% of which appear only once. Sequencing was carried out using PBMCs. These receptors were collected from a woman aged 45-65 years in good health and CMV-seropositive.

This rearrangement joins TRBV7-2 to TRBJ2-7, with 7 bases that match TRBD1. Germline CDR1 is SGHTA and CDR2 is FQGNSA. The CDR3 sequence is 15 residues long. V lost 5 bases to trimming and J lost 0 bases; unmatched junction nucleotides: 7. CDR3 nucleotide sequence: TGTGCCAGCAGCCTCTGGGGGACAGTCTCCTACGAGCAGTACTTC. Its protein is CASSLWGTVSYEQYF.

The CDR3 loop reads CASRPATGAGELFF. As DNA, the CDR3 is TGTGCCAGCCGTCCGGCCACAGGGGCCGGGGAGCTGTTTTTT. The chain uses TRBV9 and TRBJ2-2; 7 nucleotides agree with TRBD1. The CDR3 length is 14 residues. Trimming at V came to 7 bases and at J to 6 bases, leaving 9 bases not matched to a gene. Germline CDR1 is SGDLS and CDR2 is YYNGEE.

This sequence joins TRBV5-1 and TRBJ1-1; TRBD1 aligns across 7 bases. Germline CDR1 SGHRS, CDR2 YFSETQ. This CDR3 is 18 amino acids long. After removal of 0 bases from V and 0 bases from J, the junction contained 11 bases not matched to a gene. The CDR3 is CASSLGRGQYPVNTEAFF. The CDR3 coding sequence is TGCGCCAGCAGCTTGGGCAGGGGACAGTACCCTGTGAACACTGAAGCTTTCTTT.

The J gene is TRBJ2-7, the V gene TRBV6-1; TRBD1 matches 7 bases. Per the germline V gene, CDR1 is MNHNS and CDR2 is SASEGT. The CDR3 covers 13 residues. J was trimmed by 2 bases and V by 5 bases; bases with no gene match: 3. CDR3 coding DNA: TGTGCCAGCAGTACGCAGGGGGCCTACGAGCAGTACTTC. This encodes CASSTQGAYEQYF.

The chain has TRBV4-1 and TRBJ1-4, with a weak D call TRBD1 (5 bases). The CDR3 length is 15 residues. The germline gives CDR1 MGHRA, CDR2 YSYEKL. The V gene lost 6 bases and the J gene lost 2 bases, with 13 bases spanning the gap. The chain's CDR3 is CASSLYGGTNEKLFF. CDR3 coding DNA: TGCGCCAGCAGTTTGTACGGGGGGACTAATGAAAAACTGTTTTTT.

This clone was seen a few times. The chain joins TRBV28 to TRBJ2-7, with 9 bases fitting TRBD1. This CDR3 comprises 15 residues. Germline-derived CDR1 and CDR2 are MDHEN and SYDVKM. The V gene end was trimmed by 5 bases and the J gene end by 1 base; junction bases not matched to a gene: 6. The DNA of the CDR3 is TGTGCCAGCAGTCTCGGGACAGGGTTGTCCTACGAGCAGTACTTC. It codes for CASSLGTGLSYEQYF.

The chain recombines TRBV5-1 with TRBJ2-7; 14 nucleotides match TRBD2. This CDR3 has 16 residues. Looked up from germline, CDR1 is SGHRS and CDR2 is YFSETQ. Losses at the gene ends were 2 bases for V and 6 bases for J; bases not matched to a gene: 7. The CDR3 here is CASSFQGTSGSGEQYF. CDR3 nucleotides: TGCGCCAGCAGCTTCCAAGGGACTAGCGGGAGTGGCGAGCAGTACTTC.

The V gene is TRBV7-3, the J gene TRBJ1-1; the match to TRBD1 covers 9 bases. Germline V gene data show CDR1 as SGHTA and CDR2 as FQGTGA. The CDR3 extends over 16 amino acids. After removal of 5 bases from V and 0 bases from J, the junction contained 7 bases not matched to a gene. CDR3 amino acids: CASSPGTGNMNTEAFF. Written as DNA, the CDR3 is TGTGCCAGCAGCCCAGGGACAGGGAATATGAACACTGAAGCTTTCTTT.

As regards this clone: The junction departs from germline at one end; a sequencing error may be responsible. This sequence joins TRBV7-7 and TRBJ2-7, with 9 bases that match TRBD2. The J call may be incorrect, as the DNA end agrees better with TRBJ2-1. The CDR3 sequence is 16 residues long. Germline CDR1 reads SSHAT; CDR2 reads FNYEAQ (reference sequence). CDR3 amino acids: CASSLDSGSSYNEQFF. The CDR3 nucleotides are TGTGCTAGCAGCTTGGATAGCGGGAGTTCCTACAATGAGCAGTTCTTC.

V usage is TRBV5-1 and J usage is TRBJ1-6; D call uncertain. CDR3 length: 16 amino acids. V lost 4 bases to trimming and J lost 5 bases, with 16 bases between them. Per germline, CDR1 SGHRS and CDR2 YFSETQ. The CDR3 spells CASSPAARRDNSPLHF. The CDR3 DNA follows: TGCGCCAGCAGCCCCGCTGCCAGGCGAGATAATTCACCCCTCCACTTT.

V is TRBV6-6 and J is TRBJ2-7; D call uncertain. The V and J ends lost 4 bases and 12 bases respectively, with 10 bases between them. This CDR3 is built from 10 residues. In germline, CDR1 is MNHNY, CDR2 SVGAGI (reference sequence). Here the CDR3 reads CASSSTRPYF. CDR3 nucleotide sequence: TGTGCCAGCAGTTCAACGCGGCCGTACTTC.

The chain carries TRBV4-1 and TRBJ2-5, with TRBD1 as a possible D gene (6 bases). V shed 5 bases and J shed 7 bases, with 11 bases lying between them. The V gene's germline CDR1 is MGHRA and CDR2 YSYEKL. This CDR3 has 12 residues. The CDR3 reads CASSGEGGTQYF. CDR3 sequence (DNA): TGCGCCAGCAGCGGGGAAGGGGGGACCCAGTACTTC.

The genes are TRBV6-1 and TRBJ1-5; D ambiguous. This CDR3 contains 14 residues. Germline CDR1 and CDR2: MNHNS and SASEGT. Trimming took off 8 bases at V and 7 bases at J, with 18 bases between the two ends. CDR3 bases: TGTGCCAGCGTAGTCTCGAGGGCGGCCCAGCCCCAGCATTTT. Protein: CASVVSRAAQPQHF.

The V gene is TRBV10-3, the J gene TRBJ1-1, with D tentatively TRBD1 (5 bases). Germline assignment: CDR1 ENHRY and CDR2 SYGVKD. The ends were cut back, 6 bases at V and 10 bases at J, with 15 bases in the middle. The CDR3 extends over 12 amino acids. The CDR3 coding sequence is TGTGCCATCAGCGTTGGACAATCTGGAGCTTTCTTT. Residues: CAISVGQSGAFF.

The chain has TRBV9 and TRBJ2-5; no firm D call. V was trimmed by 4 bases and J by 0 bases, leaving 13 bases between them. This CDR3 region has 15 residues. Germline V lookup: CDR1 SGDLS, CDR2 YYNGEE. For the CDR3, the DNA is TGTGCCAGCAGCACCCCCGGTAGCTACCAAGAGACCCAGTACTTC. Residues: CASSTPGSYQETQYF.

V is TRBV7-9 and J is TRBJ2-7, with 7 positions matching TRBD1. V shed 4 bases, J shed 6 bases, and the junction held 3 bases outside the gene matches. The CDR3 runs to 12 residues. Germline loops: CDR1 SEHNR, CDR2 FQNEAQ (reference sequence). CDR3 residues: CASSWTGSEQYF. In DNA, the CDR3 is TGTGCCAGCAGCTGGACAGGATCCGAGCAGTACTTC.

This chain joins TRBV7-9 and TRBJ2-3; no clear D. The CDR3 is 14 residues long. Germline V lookup: CDR1 SEHNR, CDR2 FQNEAQ (reference sequence). V was shortened by 5 bases and J by 1 base, with 10 bases between the two germline ends. CDR3 bases: TGTGCCAGCAGCCCGACACTTCGCACAGATACGCAGTATTTT. Translation: CASSPTLRTDTQYF.

The count of this clone is one. The J gene is TRBJ1-1, the V gene TRBV7-3, with D possibly being TRBD1 (5 bases). Germline loops: CDR1 SGHTA, CDR2 FQGTGA. The ends were cut back, 5 bases at V and 3 bases at J, with 10 bases in the middle. The length of the CDR3 is 13 residues. CDR3 in amino acids: CASSAGGDTEAFF. The CDR3 DNA sequence: TGTGCCAGCAGCGCCGGAGGGGACACTGAAGCTTTCTTT. The full variable domain, completed using reference TRBV7-3 and TRBJ1-1, is GAGVSQTPSNKVTEKGKYVELRCDPISGHTALYWYRQSLGQGPEFLIYFQGTGAADDSGLPNDRFFAVRPEGSVSTLKIQRTERGDSAVYLCASSAGGDTEAFFGQGTRLTVV.

This rearrangement joins TRBV29-1 to TRBJ1-4, with a weak D call TRBD1 (6 bases). Trimming left V 2 bases short and J 2 bases short, with 21 bases between. The CDR3 has 18 residues. Germline CDR1 reads SQVTM; CDR2 reads ANQGSEA. Here the CDR3 reads CSVEFPPGRGATNEKLFF. The CDR3 region has the DNA TGCAGCGTTGAATTTCCCCCAGGGAGGGGGGCGACTAATGAAAAACTGTTTTTT.

This chain uses TRBV7-2 with TRBJ2-3, with D possibly TRBD2 on 6 matching bases. V was cut by 7 bases and J by 5 bases, with 16 bases left in between. The germline V gene encodes CDR1 SGHTA and CDR2 FQGNSA. CDR3 length: 14 residues. For the CDR3, the DNA is TGTGCCAGCATCCCAGACGTCGGGGGAGATACGCAGTATTTT. Encoded protein: CASIPDVGGDTQYF.

The chain carries TRBV5-1 and TRBJ2-2; TRBD2 aligns across 13 bases. Germline CDR1 and CDR2: SGHRS and YFSETQ. V dropped 5 bases and J dropped 5; count of bases not matched to a gene: 3. The CDR3 runs to 15 residues. CDR3: CASRPGLAGTGELFF. The CDR3 coding sequence is TGCGCCAGCAGGCCGGGACTAGCGGGAACCGGGGAGCTGTTTTTT. The full variable domain, its missing parts supplied by reference TRBV5-1 and TRBJ2-2, is KAGVTQTPRYLIKTRGQQVTLSCSPISGHRSVSWYQQTPGQGLQFLFEYFSETQRNKGNFPGRFSGRQFSNSRSEMNVSTLELGDSALYLCASRPGLAGTGELFFGEGSRLTVL.

This clone was seen more than once but under ten times. This chain uses TRBV2 with TRBJ2-7; the match to TRBD1 covers 7 bases. V was pared by 7 bases and J by 2 bases, with 5 bases of the junction left unmatched. The CDR3 extends over 13 amino acids. Germline V gives CDR1 SNHLY, CDR2 FYNNEI. The CDR3 region has the DNA TGTGCCAGCAAACCGGGGACAGCCTACGAGCAGTACTTC. Its translation: CASKPGTAYEQYF. The entire variable domain, with the rest obtained from reference TRBV2 and TRBJ2-7, is as follows: EPEVTQTPSHQVTQMGQEVILRCVPISNHLYFYWYRQILGQKVEFLVSFYNNEISEKSEIFDDQFSVERPDGSNFTLKIRSTKLEDSAMYFCASKPGTAYEQYFGPGTRLTVT.

The chain joins TRBV9 to TRBJ2-1; 12 nucleotides agree with TRBD2. The germline gives CDR1 SGDLS, CDR2 YYNGEE. With 0 bases clipped from V and 4 bases from J, the junction kept 5 bases outside the gene matches. This CDR3 contains 17 residues. This chain's CDR3 is CASSVEASGRAYNEQFF. The CDR3 DNA reads TGTGCCAGCAGCGTAGAGGCTAGCGGGAGGGCATACAATGAGCAGTTCTTC. Full variable domain (remainder filled in from reference TRBV9 and TRBJ2-1): DSGVTQTPKHLITATGQRVTLRCSPRSGDLSVYWYQQSLDQGLQFLIQYYNGEERAKGNILERFSAQQFPDLHSELNLSSLELGDSALYFCASSVEASGRAYNEQFFGPGTRLTVL.

This sequence joins TRBV13 and TRBJ2-1, with a tentative D call TRBD2 (5 bases). V was pared by 1 base and J by 4 bases, with 11 bases between. Germline V gives CDR1 PRHDT, CDR2 FYEKMQ (reference sequence). The length of the CDR3 is 15 residues. The CDR3 region has the DNA TGTGCCAGCAGCTTAGCGGCCCGGGAATACAATGAGCAGTTCTTC. This sequence encodes CASSLAAREYNEQFF.

The chain uses TRBV18 and TRBJ1-6; D might be TRBD1 (5 bases). This CDR3 is 13 amino acids long. V dropped 10 bases and J dropped 6 bases, with 13 bases sitting between them. Germline V gene lookup returns CDR1 KGHSH and CDR2 LQKENI. The CDR3 sequence is CATDSSPNSPLHF. DNA for the CDR3: TGTGCCACAGACAGCTCGCCTAATTCACCCCTCCACTTT.

The chain uses TRBV2 and TRBJ1-1; TRBD1 agrees at 8 bases. V was pared by 6 bases and J by 5 bases, with 8 bases of the junction left unmatched. Per germline, CDR1 SNHLY and CDR2 FYNNEI. The CDR3 is made up of 14 amino acids. In nucleotides, the CDR3 is TGTGCCAGCAGGGCACAGGGGGACGGTACTGAAGCTTTCTTT. Residues: CASRAQGDGTEAFF.

This chain connects TRBV27 to TRBJ2-2; unclear D gene. The CDR3 is made up of 12 amino acids. Germline values: CDR1 MNHEY, CDR2 SMNVEV (reference sequence). V lost 3 bases to trimming and J lost 5 bases, with 4 bases between them. The CDR3 nucleotides are TGTGCCAGCAGTTTTCTAACCGGGGAGCTGTTTTTT. It translates to CASSFLTGELFF.

This clone has just a few counts. The chain joins TRBV7-9 to TRBJ2-5, with TRBD2 matching 7 bases. Looked up from germline, CDR1 is SEHNR and CDR2 is FQNEAQ (reference sequence). The V gene end was trimmed by 7 bases and the J gene end by 2 bases; junction bases not matched to a gene: 7. The CDR3 has 14 amino acids. CDR3 DNA: TGTGCCAGCACTCCAGGGAGGGAACAAGAGACCCAGTACTTC. This translates into CASTPGREQETQYF.

The chain has TRBV11-3 and TRBJ1-1; 7 nucleotides align to TRBD1. The V and J ends lost 3 bases and 8 bases, in that order; junction bases with no gene match: 6. The CDR3 consists of 13 residues. Germline-derived CDR1 and CDR2 are SGHNT and YENEEA. The CDR3 bases are TGTGCCAGCAGCTTTAGGACAGGTCTAGAAGCTTTCTTT. The encoded protein is CASSFRTGLEAFF.

This chain joins TRBV18 and TRBJ1-1; 8 bases fit TRBD1. Germline V gives CDR1 KGHSH, CDR2 LQKENI. V was clipped by 4 bases and J by 1 base; unmatched bases: 5. The CDR3 extends over 15 amino acids. CDR3 nucleotide sequence: TGTGCCAGCTCACGACAGACAGGGGCGAACACTGAAGCTTTCTTT. It yields the protein CASSRQTGANTEAFF.